The entry that follows covers one T cell receptor beta chain sequence. The CDR3 totals 17 residues. From germline, CDR1 is KGHSH and CDR2 LQKENI. V trimming: 2 bases; J trimming: 4 bases; junction bases outside the gene matches: 10. TCRdb's table, derived via immunoSEQ multiplex PCR, lists solely in-frame clones and lacks some. The profile covers millions of clones, with roughly nine tenths appearing a single time and around 0.14% taken by the ten largest. The data are from a study of shared clonotypes between healthy human individuals. Sample: naive CD4+ T cells sorted from blood. The subset is: CD45RA+ positively selected. The chain joins TRBV18 to TRBJ2-1; TRBD2 agrees at 8 bases. The origin of this receptor is a man aged 18-30 years in good health. CDR3 in amino acids: CASSPNSGTLGYNEQFF. CDR3 nucleotide sequence: TGTGCCAGCTCACCAAATAGCGGGACCCTAGGGTACAATGAGCAGTTCTTC.